Listed below are T cell receptor beta chains from one sample, sequenced in a study of OX40 agonist ivuxolimab in advanced cancers. The repertoire was sequenced with immunoSEQ multiplex PCR; TCRdb's copy has only in-frame clones and lacks some. The profile shows about 94,000 clones, approximately 94% of them singletons. This sample comprised CD4+ or CD8+ T cells sorted from blood, obtained in a trial of the OX40 agonist ivuxolimab. Source of these receptors: an adult with an advanced solid tumor such as melanoma, head and neck, liver or kidney cancer. Each CDR3 is given with its conserved first and last residue. A D gene is named only where the DNA matches it firmly. Size is omitted from some rows. Given values are once, few, many or a class for expanded clones.

cdr3_length clone_size j_call d_call v_call cdr3_aa cdr3_nt
15 . TRBJ1-2 TRBD1 TRBV5-1 CASSFTGGAGYGYTF TGCGCCAGCAGCTTTACAGGGGGCGCAGGCTATGGCTACACCTTC
13 . TRBJ1-2 TRBD1 TRBV6-6 CASSLDRVHGYTF TGTGCCAGCAGTCTCGACAGGGTCCATGGCTACACCTTC
13 once TRBJ2-5 . TRBV28 CASSSSPGTPKYF TGTGCCAGCAGTTCCTCCCCCGGGACACCCAAGTACTTC
14 . TRBJ2-7 . TRBV13 CASSLGWDDYEQYF TGTGCCAGCAGCTTAGGTTGGGACGACTACGAGCAGTACTTC
16 . TRBJ2-7 . TRBV5-5 CASSLERGLTHYEQYF TGTGCCAGCAGCTTGGAGCGTGGTCTTACCCACTACGAGCAGTACTTC
14 . TRBJ2-5 . TRBV12-5 CASGFAGGRETQYF TGTGCTAGTGGTTTTGCCGGGGGGCGAGAGACCCAGTACTTC
14 . TRBJ1-2 . TRBV18 CASSPASGNYGYTF TGTGCCAGCTCACCAGCTTCCGGGAACTATGGCTACACCTTC
15 . TRBJ1-5 TRBD1 TRBV6-6 CASSYWTGGNQPQHF TGTGCCAGCAGTTACTGGACAGGGGGCAATCAGCCCCAGCATTTT
15 . TRBJ2-7 . TRBV7-5 CARSSRTSGRNEQYF TGTGCCAGAAGCTCCCGGACTAGCGGGAGGAACGAGCAGTACTTC
15 . TRBJ1-1 TRBD1 TRBV11-2 CASSSKTGGKTEAFF TGTGCCAGCAGCTCGAAGACAGGGGGCAAAACTGAAGCTTTCTTT
16 . TRBJ2-4 TRBD1 TRBV7-9 CASSPWDRSAKNIQYF TGTGCCAGCAGCCCTTGGGACAGGTCGGCCAAAAACATTCAGTACTTC
14 . TRBJ1-4 . TRBV6-1 CASSERGAGEKLFF TGTGCCAGCAGTGAAAGGGGGGCAGGTGAAAAACTGTTTTTT
14 . TRBJ2-7 . TRBV6-5 CASSYPGPGTKQYF TGTGCCAGCAGTTACCCCGGCCCAGGTACTAAGCAGTACTTC
17 . TRBJ1-2 TRBD1 TRBV7-2 CASSLYGQGAPGYGYTF TGTGCCAGCAGCTTATATGGACAGGGGGCTCCGGGGTATGGCTACACCTTC
17 . TRBJ2-1 TRBD2 TRBV7-9 CASTSLAGGSVFNEQFF TGTGCCAGCACTAGCCTAGCGGGAGGGTCAGTTTTTAATGAGCAGTTCTTC
14 . TRBJ1-2 . TRBV7-2 CASSPQGLAYGYTF TGTGCCAGCAGCCCCCAGGGCTTAGCGTATGGCTACACCTTC
13 . TRBJ1-2 . TRBV28 CASSQRGGLGYTF TGTGCCAGCAGCCAAAGGGGGGGACTTGGCTACACCTTC
16 . TRBJ2-1 . TRBV9 CASSVGQSYSYNEQFF TGTGCCAGCAGCGTAGGGCAGTCTTACTCCTACAATGAGCAGTTCTTC
16 . TRBJ2-3 . TRBV5-1 CASSRTGGQNTDTQYF TGCGCCAGCAGCCGGACCGGGGGACAGAACACAGATACGCAGTATTTT
17 . TRBJ2-1 . TRBV11-2 CASSLDSVAAGRGEQFF TGTGCCAGCAGCTTAGATTCAGTAGCTGCCGGCCGCGGTGAGCAGTTCTTC
14 . TRBJ2-7 . TRBV5-4 CASSHRDISYEQYF TGTGCCAGCAGCCACCGGGATATCTCCTACGAGCAGTACTTC
13 . TRBJ2-7 . TRBV7-2 CASSLGFAYEQYF TGTGCCAGCAGCTTAGGCTTTGCCTACGAGCAGTACTTC
13 . TRBJ2-3 . TRBV7-2 CASSLGLTMAQYF TGTGCCAGCAGCTTAGGGCTGACTATGGCGCAGTATTTT
20 . TRBJ2-3 TRBD2 TRBV9 CASSARTSGGLEVGPDTQYF TGTGCCAGCAGCGCCCGGACTAGCGGGGGGCTGGAGGTGGGTCCAGATACGCAGTATTTT
14 . TRBJ1-1 . TRBV2 CASSEQGARNEAFF TGTGCCAGCAGTGAACAAGGGGCGCGGAACGAAGCTTTCTTT